This passage covers 5 T cell receptor beta chains from one sample sequenced in a study of CD8 T cells in Susac syndrome. The RNA, about 0.45 to 1 ug, was put through reverse transcription using random hexamers. TCRdb reprocessed the immunoSEQ multiplex PCR reads with MiXCR, giving one entry per CDR3 protein. This table has 140,000 or so distinct CDR3 sequences, approximately 94% appearing once. Material for sequencing was CD4+ T cells from PBMCs. The source is a human donor in good health.

The chain uses TRBV7-8 and TRBJ1-1; the match to TRBD1 covers 12 bases. The J segment lost 3 bases and the V segment lost 5 bases, leaving 7 bases of the junction unmatched. Germline V CDR1 and CDR2: SGHVS, FQNEAQ. The CDR3 spans 16 residues. For the CDR3, the DNA is TGTGCCAGCAGCCCAGCGGGACAGGGGGCGGACACTGAAGCTTTCTTT. Translated: CASSPAGQGADTEAFF.

The chain has TRBV30 and TRBJ2-6; TRBD2 is a possible D gene (5 bases). V gave up 5 bases and J gave up 0 bases, with 11 bases separating them. The CDR3 has 15 amino acids. Germline assignment: CDR1 GTSNPN and CDR2 SVGIG (reference sequence). CDR3 loop: CAWGAADSGANVLTF. The CDR3 nucleotides are TGTGCCTGGGGTGCAGCGGACTCTGGGGCCAACGTCCTGACTTTC.

The gene calls are TRBV4-2 and TRBJ2-7, with 11 bases fitting TRBD2. This CDR3 is 17 amino acids long. J was trimmed by 2 bases and V by 0 bases; bases with no gene match: 6. Germline CDR1 LGHNA, CDR2 YNFKEQ. CDR3 region: CASSQEFSGRAPYEQYF. The CDR3 nucleotides read TGTGCCAGCAGCCAAGAATTTAGCGGGAGGGCCCCCTACGAGCAGTACTTC.

V and J are TRBV9 and TRBJ2-1; the match to TRBD2 covers 9 bases. The CDR3 consists of 15 residues. Trimming removed 2 bases from V and 5 bases from J; junction bases left unmatched: 5. Germline CDR1 reads SGDLS; CDR2 reads YYNGEE. The CDR3 region is CASSVSGSPHNEQFF. CDR3 DNA: TGTGCCAGCAGCGTTAGCGGGAGCCCCCACAATGAGCAGTTCTTC. Full variable domain (outside the CDR3, taken from reference TRBV9 and TRBJ2-1): DSGVTQTPKHLITATGQRVTLRCSPRSGDLSVYWYQQSLDQGLQFLIQYYNGEERAKGNILERFSAQQFPDLHSELNLSSLELGDSALYFCASSVSGSPHNEQFFGPGTRLTVL.

This chain connects TRBV12-3 or TRBV12-4 to TRBJ1-3; D ambiguous. Trimming stripped 6 bases from V and 0 bases from J, with 15 bases between. The CDR3 length is 16 residues. The CDR3 DNA is TGTGCCAGCAGATCGACATGGCAGGACTCTGGAAACACCATATATTTT. The encoded protein is CASRSTWQDSGNTIYF.